These 25 T cell receptor beta chains were sequenced from one sample in a study of Graves' ophthalmopathy and Graves' hyperthyroidism. From RNA, the CDR3 regions of TCR beta chains were amplified and sequenced. The authors performed first-round RT-PCR with HTBI primers and then a second-round multiplex PCR. TCRdb reprocessed the multiplex PCR reads via MiXCR and lists one record per CDR3 protein. The table includes approximately 460,000 distinct CDR3 sequences, approximately 15% detected once. Specimen: blood. The receptor source for this set is a woman aged 25 to 39 with Graves' ophthalmopathy.

This clonotype came up a few times. This sequence joins TRBV6-1 and TRBJ2-7; no firm D call. The germline CDR1 and CDR2 sequences are MNHNS and SASEGT. Trimming cost V 6 bases and J 8 bases, with 8 bases left between them. CDR3 length: 10 amino acids. The CDR3 sequence is CASRLEKQYF. The DNA for the CDR3 is TGTGCCAGCAGGCTCGAGAAGCAGTACTTC.

This clonotype was seen many times. The chain carries TRBV9 and TRBJ2-2; 9 bases align to TRBD1. Germline CDR1 reads SGDLS; CDR2 reads YYNGEE. V shed 4 bases, J shed 0 bases, and the junction held 4 bases outside the gene matches. The CDR3 runs 16 residues. This chain's CDR3 is CASSIDRGTNTGELFF. Here the CDR3 DNA reads TGTGCCAGCAGCATTGACAGGGGGACGAACACCGGGGAGCTGTTTTTT.

At least ten counts were recorded for this clonotype. This chain joins TRBV6-1 and TRBJ1-2; D remains unclear. Trimming took off 2 bases at V and 4 bases at J, with 11 bases between the two ends. This CDR3 is built from 14 residues. Germline loops: CDR1 MNHNS, CDR2 SASEGT. CDR3 amino acids: CASSEISRPYGYTF. CDR3 DNA: TGTGCCAGCAGTGAAATCTCACGGCCCTATGGCTACACCTTC.

This clonotype was counted only a few times. This chain connects TRBV6-5 to TRBJ2-5; D is unresolved. The V gene's germline CDR1 is MNHEY and CDR2 SVGAGI. The CDR3 extends over 14 amino acids. With 0 bases removed from V and 5 bases from J, the gap between germline ends came to 10 bases. The CDR3 sequence: CASSYSEEAETQYF. In DNA, the CDR3 is TGTGCCAGCAGTTACTCTGAAGAGGCGGAGACCCAGTACTTC.

This sequence joins TRBV5-1 and TRBJ1-1; no clear D gene. Trimming shortened V by 0 bases and J by 3 bases, and 9 bases separated the two germline ends. Germline CDR1 SGHRS, CDR2 YFSETQ. CDR3 length equals 14 residues. CDR3 residues: CASSLDAQDTEAFF. Written as DNA, the CDR3 is TGCGCCAGCAGCTTGGATGCGCAGGACACTGAAGCTTTCTTT.

This chain links TRBV7-3 with TRBJ2-2; D is undetermined. The germline V gene has CDR1 SGHTA and CDR2 FQGTGA. The CDR3 is 15 amino acids. Trimming cost V 0 bases and J 4 bases, with 9 bases left between them. The CDR3 nucleotides read TGTGCCAGCAGCTTAACGGGGTCTACCACCGGGGAGCTGTTTTTT. It is translated as CASSLTGSTTGELFF.

This clonotype was found many times. V gene TRBV12-3 or TRBV12-4 combines with J gene TRBJ2-7; a possible D gene is TRBD1 (6 bases). The CDR3 is 13 amino acids. V was pared by 5 bases and J by 2 bases, with 10 bases between. CDR3 residues: CASSPSGAYEQYF. In nucleotides, the CDR3 is TGTGCCAGCAGTCCCTCAGGGGCCTACGAGCAGTACTTC.

This clonotype was counted at least ten times. The chain recombines TRBV18 with TRBJ2-7; D possibly matches TRBD1 or TRBD2 (5 bases each). Germline loops: CDR1 KGHSH, CDR2 LQKENI. The V and J ends lost 0 bases and 5 bases respectively, with 20 bases between them. The CDR3 length is 17 residues. The CDR3 sequence is CASSPPPGDRVFDEQYF. DNA of the CDR3: TGTGCCAGCTCACCACCCCCCGGGGACCGGGTTTTCGACGAGCAGTACTTC.

This clonotype was observed many times. The J gene is TRBJ2-7, the V gene TRBV28; 7 nucleotides match TRBD2. Germline V gene sequence: CDR1 MDHEN, CDR2 SYDVKM. The CDR3 covers 15 residues. J lost 2 bases, V lost 3 bases, and 7 bases had no gene match. The CDR3 bases are TGTGCCAGCAGTTTTACCAGCGGGGATCCCTACGAGCAGTACTTC. Protein: CASSFTSGDPYEQYF.

This clonotype was recorded many times. This chain connects TRBV12-3 or TRBV12-4 to TRBJ1-2; D may be TRBD1 (5 bases). With 2 bases removed from V and 5 bases from J, the gap between germline ends came to 12 bases. The CDR3 extends over 14 amino acids. CDR3 amino acids: CASSLRSGRYGYTF. For the CDR3, the DNA is TGTGCCAGCAGTTTAAGGTCAGGGAGGTATGGCTACACCTTC.

This clonotype was seen a few times. The chain is built from TRBV19 and TRBJ1-5, with D perhaps TRBD1 (6 bases). Germline assignment: CDR1 LNHDA and CDR2 SQIVND (reference sequence). This CDR3 has 14 residues. Trimming took off 4 bases at V and 6 bases at J, with 13 bases between the two ends. In nucleotides, the CDR3 is TGTGCCAGTAGTACCCGGGGGCCGGTTCAGCCCCAGCATTTT. Its translation is CASSTRGPVQPQHF.

The sample holds a few counts of this clonotype. The chain uses TRBV3-1 and TRBJ2-7; no reliable D call. Germline lookup yields CDR1 LGHDT and CDR2 YNNKEL (reference sequence). Trimming took off 0 bases at V and 0 bases at J, with 6 bases between the two ends. The CDR3 sequence is 14 residues long. The CDR3 region is CASSQELSSYEQYF. CDR3 DNA: TGTGCCAGCAGCCAAGAGTTGAGCTCCTACGAGCAGTACTTC.

This clonotype appeared many times. V is TRBV6-1 and J is TRBJ1-5; a possible D gene is TRBD1 (5 bases). The CDR3 is made up of 15 amino acids. Germline V lookup: CDR1 MNHNS, CDR2 SASEGT. Trimming took 2 bases from V and 1 from J, leaving 9 bases between them. CDR3 DNA: TGTGCCAGCAGTGAACGATGGGGGAGCAATCAGCCCCAGCATTTT. Translated, it gives CASSERWGSNQPQHF.

This clonotype was seen repeatedly, ten times or more. The CDR3 nucleotides read TGTGCCAGCAGTTTAGCGCCGAGAAGGGACACTGAAGCTTTCTTT. Amino acid sequence: CASSLAPRRDTEAFF. The rearrangement links TRBV12-3 or TRBV12-4 to TRBJ1-1; D not resolved. The CDR3 sequence is 15 residues long. The germline V and J ends were trimmed by 0 bases and 3 bases, with 11 bases remaining between them.

V usage is TRBV7-8 and J usage is TRBJ1-1, with no clear D. Per germline, CDR1 SGHVS and CDR2 FQNEAQ. Trimming removed 8 bases from V and 4 bases from J, with 14 bases in between. The CDR3 consists of 13 residues. The CDR3 nucleotides are TGTGCCAGCCGACTGAGTTTGGCCACTGAAGCTTTCTTT. Protein: CASRLSLATEAFF.

This clonotype appeared a few times. This may come from a read error, since a much larger clone is one base off. Since no conserved phenylalanine or tryptophan closes the CDR3, a read error is the likely cause. The V gene is TRBV27, the J gene TRBJ2-7; TRBD2 matches 8 bases. The CDR3 runs 15 residues. Germline-derived CDR1 and CDR2 are MNHEY and SMNVEV (reference sequence). With 5 bases clipped from V and 0 bases from J, the junction kept 6 bases outside the gene matches. The CDR3 reads CASSATSGGSYEQYS. In DNA, the CDR3 is TGTGCCAGCAGTGCCACTAGCGGCGGCTCCTACGAGCAGTACTCC.

Many counts were recorded for this clonotype. This chain connects TRBV28 to TRBJ1-5; 9 bases are a match to TRBD1. V dropped 3 bases and J dropped 0; count of bases not matched to a gene: 12. The CDR3 covers 19 residues. Germline-derived CDR1 and CDR2 are MDHEN and SYDVKM. The CDR3 sequence: CASSFVGQGARGSNQPQHF. CDR3 nucleotide sequence: TGTGCCAGCAGTTTTGTGGGACAGGGAGCCCGCGGTAGCAATCAGCCCCAGCATTTT.

At least ten counts were recorded for this clonotype. V gene TRBV15 combines with J gene TRBJ1-2; no clear D. V lost 0 bases, J lost 2 bases, and 7 bases lay in between. The germline V gene encodes CDR1 LNHNV and CDR2 YYDKDF (reference sequence). The CDR3 is 14 amino acids. CDR3 in DNA: TGTGCCACCAGCAGAGATTTACTAAACTATGGCTACACCTTC. Its translation: CATSRDLLNYGYTF.

This clonotype was counted ten times or more. This chain joins TRBV25-1 and TRBJ1-1; tentative D call: TRBD1 (6 bases). The V gene lost 8 bases and the J gene lost 6 bases, with 13 bases spanning the gap. Germline CDR1 reads MGHDK; CDR2 reads SYGVNS. The CDR3 totals 12 residues. This CDR3 is CASGGQLPEAFF. CDR3 coding DNA: TGTGCCAGCGGAGGACAGCTCCCTGAAGCTTTCTTT.

The V call is TRBV12-3 or TRBV12-4, the J call TRBJ1-1, with 9 nucleotides matching TRBD1. V was pared by 6 bases and J by 6 bases, with 8 bases of the junction left unmatched. The CDR3 consists of 14 residues. CDR3 coding DNA: TGTGCCAGCAGCTCCCGGGACAGGGTTGCTGAAGCTTTCTTT. Its protein is CASSSRDRVAEAFF.

In this sample, this clonotype turned up many times. The chain recombines TRBV29-1 with TRBJ2-4; 11 positions match TRBD1. This CDR3 comprises 13 residues. V trimming: 4 bases; J trimming: 8 bases; junction bases outside the gene matches: 4. Germline V gene data show CDR1 as SQVTM and CDR2 as ANQGSEA. CDR3 sequence reads: CSVADRGLDIQYF. DNA for the CDR3: TGCAGCGTTGCGGACAGGGGGCTTGACATTCAGTACTTC.

A note on this clonotype: A clone one base away is much larger, so this may be a read error. This sequence joins TRBV20-1 and TRBJ1-5; D is unresolved. Germline V gives CDR1 DFQATT, CDR2 SNEGSKA (reference sequence). Trimming pared 2 bases from V and 1 base from J, leaving 6 bases between. The CDR3 sequence is 13 residues long. The DNA for the CDR3 is TGCAGTGCTAGAAGACTGAGCAATCAGCCCCAGCATTTT. This codes for CSARRLSNQPQHF.

This clonotype was seen a few times. A junction end diverges from the germline sequence, so it may reflect a read error. The CDR3 loop reads CASSVGGKETQHF. The CDR3 coding sequence is TGTGCCAGCAGCGTAGGAGGGAAAGAGACCCAGCACTTC. The chain carries TRBV9 and TRBJ2-5; the D gene is possibly TRBD2 (5 bases). The CDR3 loop spans 13 amino acids. From germline, CDR1 is SGDLS and CDR2 YYNGEE.

Ten or more counts support this clonotype. J is TRBJ1-2 and V is TRBV18; TRBD1 is a possible D gene (5 bases). This CDR3 is built from 15 residues. Trimming stripped 1 base from V and 4 bases from J, with 13 bases between. Per the germline V gene, CDR1 is KGHSH and CDR2 is LQKENI. The CDR3 bases are TGTGCCAGCTCACCACGCAGGGTAGTTGGCTATGGCTACACCTTC. Translating gives CASSPRRVVGYGYTF.

A word on this clonotype: As the CDR3 is not closed by the conserved phenylalanine or tryptophan, this likely results from a read error. V gene TRBV12-3 or TRBV12-4 combines with J gene TRBJ2-3; no reliable D call. Trimming took 5 bases from V and 0 from J, leaving 15 bases between them. The CDR3 is 16 residues long. CDR3 nucleotides: TGTGCCAGCAGTCCCTACATTGATACTAGCACAGATACGCAGTATCTT. Translation: CASSPYIDTSTDTQYL.